The 30 T cell receptor beta chains below come from one sample, sequenced in a study of identical twins. TCRdb fed the 5' RACE reads into MiXCR, producing one record per CDR3 protein. The data contain about 450,000 distinct CDR3 sequences, less than 20% of them singletons. Sequenced: naive T cells sorted from blood. The source of these receptors is a man aged 45-65 years in good health.

The V gene is TRBV20-1, the J gene TRBJ1-2, with 8 bases identical to TRBD1. CDR3 size: 13 residues. Germline lookup yields CDR1 DFQATT and CDR2 SNEGSKA (reference sequence). V lost 5 bases to trimming and J lost 3 bases; unmatched junction nucleotides: 5. The CDR3 nucleotides read TGCAGTGCTGGGGGGACAGGCGACTATGGCTACACCTTC. Amino acid sequence: CSAGGTGDYGYTF.

This chain links TRBV20-1 with TRBJ1-2, with a possible D match to TRBD1 (6 bases). The length of the CDR3 is 12 residues. Per germline, CDR1 DFQATT and CDR2 SNEGSKA (reference sequence). V shed 6 bases and J shed 8 bases, with 16 bases lying between them. This CDR3 reads CSAYRVGNGYTF. As DNA, the CDR3 is TGCAGTGCGTACAGGGTTGGGAACGGCTACACCTTC.

This clonotype was seen ten or more times. The V and J genes are TRBV29-1 and TRBJ1-5; 7 bases are shared with TRBD1. The germline CDR1 and CDR2 sequences are SQVTM and ANQGSEA. This CDR3 is built from 13 residues. J gave up 5 bases and V 7 bases, and 8 bases lay outside the gene matches. CDR3 DNA: TGCAGCGCCCTGACAGGGAGGGATCAGCCCCAGCATTTT. This encodes CSALTGRDQPQHF.

The chain combines TRBV5-1 with TRBJ2-3; 12 nucleotides match TRBD2. CDR1 and CDR2 (germline): SGHRS, YFSETQ. V lost 1 base to trimming and J lost 0 bases; unmatched junction nucleotides: 12. The CDR3 totals 20 residues. CDR3 DNA: TGCGCCAGCAGCTTGTGGAGAGTCGGGACTAGCGGGCTAAGCACAGATACGCAGTATTTT. It encodes CASSLWRVGTSGLSTDTQYF.

V is TRBV7-9 and J is TRBJ2-1; D is ambiguous. This CDR3 is built from 12 residues. The V end lost 3 bases, the J end lost 7 bases, and 7 bases lay between the germline ends. Germline lookup yields CDR1 SEHNR and CDR2 FQNEAQ (reference sequence). The CDR3 reads CASSFSTNEQFF. In DNA, the CDR3 is TGTGCCAGCAGCTTTAGTACAAATGAGCAGTTCTTC.

This clonotype was picked up many times. The rearrangement joins TRBV6-5 to TRBJ2-2; either TRBD1 or TRBD2 may supply D (6 bases each). Germline V lookup: CDR1 MNHEY, CDR2 SVGAGI. Trimming removed 4 bases at V and 6 bases at J, with 9 bases between. This CDR3 spans 13 amino acids. CDR3 nucleotide sequence: TGTGCCAGCAGTTTTCGGGGGCCCGGGGAGCTGTTTTTT. Its protein is CASSFRGPGELFF.

There are a few counts of this clonotype. The rearrangement uses TRBV7-2 and TRBJ2-7; 12 positions match TRBD2. Trimming at V came to 3 bases and at J to 3 bases, leaving 9 bases not matched to a gene. The CDR3 is made up of 17 amino acids. Germline loops: CDR1 SGHTA, CDR2 FQGNSA. The CDR3 loop reads CASSFKHLAGGFYEQYF. The CDR3 DNA reads as TGTGCCAGCAGCTTCAAGCACCTAGCGGGGGGGTTCTACGAGCAGTACTTC.

This clonotype was counted only a few times. The CDR3: CSARTALAGGPHEQYF. The CDR3 nucleotides are TGCAGTGCCCGGACGGCCCTAGCGGGGGGGCCTCACGAGCAGTACTTC. This sequence joins TRBV20-1 and TRBJ2-7, with 12 nucleotides matching TRBD2. The CDR3 spans 16 residues. The germline gives CDR1 DFQATT, CDR2 SNEGSKA (reference sequence). The V gene end was trimmed by 6 bases and the J gene end by 5 bases; junction bases not matched to a gene: 14.

The chain has TRBV6-1 and TRBJ1-2; TRBD1 might be the D (6 bases). The CDR3 consists of 14 residues. Germline assignment: CDR1 MNHNS and CDR2 SASEGT. The V and J ends lost 6 bases and 4 bases respectively, with 15 bases between them. For the CDR3, the DNA is TGTGCCAGCAGCGGAGACAGGAAGATCTATGGCTACACCTTC. Encoded protein: CASSGDRKIYGYTF.

This clonotype showed up many times. The rearrangement joins TRBV20-1 to TRBJ2-7; no clear D gene. This CDR3 has 11 amino acids. The germline gives CDR1 DFQATT, CDR2 SNEGSKA (reference sequence). The CDR3 loop reads CSATNSYEQYF. DNA for the CDR3: TGCAGCGCCACAAACTCCTACGAGCAGTACTTC.

This clonotype was seen repeatedly, ten times or more. V is TRBV4-1 and J is TRBJ1-1; TRBD1 aligns across 8 bases. Germline lookup yields CDR1 MGHRA and CDR2 YSYEKL. V lost 4 bases to trimming and J lost 5 bases; unmatched junction nucleotides: 9. This CDR3 has 15 residues. In DNA, the CDR3 is TGCGCCAGCAGCCGGGCGACAGGGGTGGAAACTGAAGCTTTCTTT. Residues: CASSRATGVETEAFF.

CDR3 sequence reads: CASSQNYGDRSYEQYF. CDR3 in DNA: TGCGCCAGCAGCCAAAACTACGGGGACAGAAGCTACGAGCAGTACTTC. The chain couples TRBV4-3 to TRBJ2-7, with TRBD1 matching 7 bases. V dropped 2 bases and J dropped 3; count of bases not matched to a gene: 10. The CDR3 has 16 residues. Looked up from germline, CDR1 is LGHNA and CDR2 is YSLEER.

This clonotype was seen ten or more times. This chain joins TRBV4-3 and TRBJ1-1, with TRBD1 matching 7 bases. The junction had 2 bases not matched to a gene; V was cut back by 1 base and J by 6 bases. The germline gives CDR1 LGHNA, CDR2 YSLEER. CDR3 length: 13 residues. The CDR3, as DNA: TGCGCCAGCAGCCAAGTTGGACAGGCTGAAGCTTTCTTT. This translates into CASSQVGQAEAFF.

Details on this clonotype: Its ends do not fully match the called genes, so a read error is possible. The gene calls are TRBV12-3 or TRBV12-4 and TRBJ1-5, with D possibly being TRBD1 (5 bases). There are 18 residues in the CDR3. This CDR3 reads CASRLVQERWNSNQPQHF. CDR3 coding DNA: TGTGCCAGCAGATTAGTACAGGAGCGTTGGAATAGCAATCAGCCCCAGCATTTT.

The sample holds many counts of this clonotype. This chain uses TRBV29-1 with TRBJ2-4, with 8 bases aligning to TRBD1. Per the germline V gene, CDR1 is SQVTM and CDR2 is ANQGSEA. The J segment lost 6 bases and the V segment lost 6 bases, leaving 7 bases of the junction unmatched. This CDR3 has 13 amino acids. The CDR3 nucleotides read TGCAGCGTGGAAACAGGACAGGGAAACATTCAGTACTTC. Its translation is CSVETGQGNIQYF.

This chain joins TRBV5-1 and TRBJ1-2, with D maybe TRBD1 (6 bases). CDR1 is SGHRS, CDR2 YFSETQ, per germline. Trimming cost V 4 bases and J 8 bases, with 18 bases left between them. The CDR3 runs 14 residues. Here the CDR3 reads CASSPQGQGDGYTF. CDR3 bases: TGCGCCAGCAGCCCACAGGGTCAAGGAGACGGCTACACCTTC.

This chain links TRBV11-2 with TRBJ1-2; no firm D call. The CDR3 consists of 13 residues. Germline assignment: CDR1 SGHAT and CDR2 FQNNGV. V was pared by 2 bases and J by 4 bases, with 8 bases between. The CDR3 protein is CASSLSQAYGYTF. CDR3 sequence (DNA): TGTGCCAGCAGCTTATCCCAGGCCTATGGCTACACCTTC.

In this sample, this clonotype turned up once. CDR3: CSVRRQRGNEQFF. The CDR3 DNA follows: TGCAGCGTTAGACGTCAAAGAGGGAATGAGCAGTTCTTC. The V gene is TRBV29-1, the J gene TRBJ2-1; possible D gene TRBD2, 5 bases. Trimming pared 5 bases from V and 7 bases from J, leaving 15 bases between. The germline V gene has CDR1 SQVTM and CDR2 ANQGSEA. CDR3 size: 13 residues.

V and J are TRBV5-6 and TRBJ2-3; D unresolved. Deletions cut 1 base from V and 4 bases from J, with 10 bases between. The CDR3 length is 14 residues. CDR1 is SGHDT, CDR2 YYEEEE, per germline. CDR3 in amino acids: CASSLPQVPDTQYF. DNA for the CDR3: TGTGCCAGCAGCTTGCCCCAGGTCCCAGATACGCAGTATTTT.

The chain links TRBV7-8 to TRBJ1-1, with D perhaps matching TRBD1 (6 bases). CDR1 is SGHVS, CDR2 FQNEAQ, per germline. Trimming pared 1 base from V and 5 bases from J, leaving 14 bases between. The CDR3 is 15 amino acids. The CDR3 region has the DNA TGTGCCAGCAGCTTAGTCCGTCAGGGGAGGACTGAAGCTTTCTTT. Protein sequence: CASSLVRQGRTEAFF.

The gene calls are TRBV7-3 and TRBJ2-2, with a weak D call TRBD2 (6 bases). Germline V gives CDR1 SGHTA, CDR2 FQGTGA. This CDR3 spans 15 amino acids. V was pared by 4 bases and J by 6 bases, with 15 bases between. In DNA form, the CDR3 reads TGTGCCAGCAGCTCCCCCACCCTAGCGCCCGGGGAGCTGTTTTTT. Its translation is CASSSPTLAPGELFF.

This clonotype was picked up many times. At one boundary the junction diverges from the germline segment, which might be a read error. The chain carries TRBV20-1 and TRBJ1-1, with 7 bases identical to TRBD1. CDR1 and CDR2 (germline): DFQATT, SNEGSKA (reference sequence). The CDR3 length is 9 residues. The CDR3: CSARGGQTF. The CDR3 DNA reads as TGCAGTGCTAGAGGGGGACAGACATTT.

This clonotype came up a few times. This sequence joins TRBV20-1 and TRBJ1-6; D is possibly TRBD1 (6 bases). The V end lost 4 bases, the J end lost 7 bases, and 17 bases lay between the germline ends. Germline V lookup: CDR1 DFQATT, CDR2 SNEGSKA (reference sequence). The CDR3 loop spans 15 amino acids. The CDR3 nucleotides are TGCAGTGCTAAACTCCAGACAGGACTAAATTCACCCCTCCACTTT. It yields the protein CSAKLQTGLNSPLHF.

This rearrangement joins TRBV3-1 to TRBJ1-1; TRBD1 might be the D (5 bases). The CDR3 has 14 amino acids. The germline gives CDR1 LGHDT, CDR2 YNNKEL (reference sequence). V shed 2 bases and J shed 4 bases, with 11 bases lying between them. For the CDR3, the DNA is TGTGCCAGCAGCCAACAGGGTAGAGGCACTGAAGCTTTCTTT. Its protein product is CASSQQGRGTEAFF.

The table lists this clonotype with a few counts. The gene calls are TRBV5-1 and TRBJ1-2; D is uncertain. This CDR3 is built from 13 residues. CDR1 and CDR2 (germline): SGHRS, YFSETQ. V was clipped by 4 bases and J by 7 bases, with 14 bases between them. CDR3 sequence reads: CASSPGGSGGYTF. In DNA form, the CDR3 reads TGCGCCAGCAGCCCCGGAGGATCTGGTGGCTACACCTTC. Filled out from reference TRBV5-1 and TRBJ1-2, the complete variable domain reads KAGVTQTPRYLIKTRGQQVTLSCSPISGHRSVSWYQQTPGQGLQFLFEYFSETQRNKGNFPGRFSGRQFSNSRSEMNVSTLELGDSALYLCASSPGGSGGYTFGSGTRLTVV.

The chain combines TRBV7-6 with TRBJ2-2, with a tentative D call TRBD1 (7 bases). CDR1 SGHVS and CDR2 FNYEAQ come from the germline V gene. Trimming removed 3 bases from V and 5 bases from J, with 13 bases in between. The CDR3 is made up of 15 amino acids. CDR3 in amino acids: CASSFGGGFTGELFF. In nucleotides, the CDR3 is TGTGCCAGCAGCTTTGGAGGGGGCTTTACCGGGGAGCTGTTTTTT.

The chain employs TRBV20-1 and TRBJ2-7; D possibly corresponds to TRBD1 (6 bases). The CDR3 consists of 19 residues. V was trimmed by 2 bases and J by 1 base, leaving 27 bases between them. Germline V gives CDR1 DFQATT, CDR2 SNEGSKA (reference sequence). The CDR3 region has the DNA TGCAGTGCTAGACCCCTCCGGGACAACAGAGGAAAGTGGTCCTACGAGCAGTACTTC. Its protein is CSARPLRDNRGKWSYEQYF.

The chain couples TRBV12-3 or TRBV12-4 to TRBJ2-7; TRBD1 matches 7 bases. There are 14 residues in the CDR3. The junction had 9 bases not matched to a gene; V was cut back by 7 bases and J by 3 bases. DNA of the CDR3: TGTGCCAGCAACCCGACAGGGTTGAACTACGAGCAGTACTTC. It yields the protein CASNPTGLNYEQYF.

V usage is TRBV18 and J usage is TRBJ2-1; D is possibly TRBD1 or TRBD2 (5 bases each). CDR3 length equals 16 residues. The V gene lost 0 bases and the J gene lost 2 bases, with 11 bases spanning the gap. Germline CDR1 reads KGHSH; CDR2 reads LQKENI. In DNA, the CDR3 is TGTGCCAGCTCACCACCGAGGGACGGAGCCTACAATGAGCAGTTCTTC. Encoded protein: CASSPPRDGAYNEQFF.

Concerning this clonotype: A much larger clone differs from this one at a single base, so this may be a read error. V gene TRBV7-9 combines with J gene TRBJ1-6; 9 nucleotides align to TRBD1. CDR3 length: 16 residues. From germline, CDR1 is SEHNR and CDR2 FQNEAQ (reference sequence). Here the CDR3 reads CASSLGTGERSSALHF. The CDR3 region has the DNA TGTGCCAGCAGCTTAGGGACAGGGGAGAGAAGTTCAGCCCTCCACTTT.